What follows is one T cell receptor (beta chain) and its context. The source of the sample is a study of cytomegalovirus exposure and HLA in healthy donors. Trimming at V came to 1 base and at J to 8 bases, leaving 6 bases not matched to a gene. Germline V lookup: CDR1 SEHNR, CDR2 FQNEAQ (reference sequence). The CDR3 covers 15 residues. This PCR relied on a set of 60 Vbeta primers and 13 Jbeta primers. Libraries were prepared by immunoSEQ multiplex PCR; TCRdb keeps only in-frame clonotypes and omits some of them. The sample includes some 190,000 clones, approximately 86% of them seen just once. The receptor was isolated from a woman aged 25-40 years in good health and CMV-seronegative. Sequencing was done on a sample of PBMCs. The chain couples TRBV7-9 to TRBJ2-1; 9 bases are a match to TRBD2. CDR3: CASSLVVGTSYEQFF. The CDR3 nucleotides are TGTGCCAGCAGCTTAGTGGTGGGGACTAGCTATGAGCAGTTCTTC.